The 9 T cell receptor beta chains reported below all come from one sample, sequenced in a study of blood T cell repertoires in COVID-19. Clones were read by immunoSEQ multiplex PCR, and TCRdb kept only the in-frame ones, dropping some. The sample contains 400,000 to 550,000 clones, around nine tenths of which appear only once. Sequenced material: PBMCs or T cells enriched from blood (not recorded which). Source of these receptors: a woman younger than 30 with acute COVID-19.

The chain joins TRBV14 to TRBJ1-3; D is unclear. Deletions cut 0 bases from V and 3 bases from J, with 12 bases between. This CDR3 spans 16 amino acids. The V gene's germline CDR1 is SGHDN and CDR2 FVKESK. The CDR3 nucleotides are TGTGCCAGCAGCCAAGATAATTGGGCTGATGGAAACACCATATATTTT. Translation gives CASSQDNWADGNTIYF.

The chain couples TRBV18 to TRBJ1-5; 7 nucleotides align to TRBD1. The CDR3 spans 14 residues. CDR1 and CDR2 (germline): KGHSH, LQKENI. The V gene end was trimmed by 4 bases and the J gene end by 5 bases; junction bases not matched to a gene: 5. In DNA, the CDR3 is TGTGCCAGCTCACGAGACAGGGCAGATCAGCCCCAGCATTTT. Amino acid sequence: CASSRDRADQPQHF. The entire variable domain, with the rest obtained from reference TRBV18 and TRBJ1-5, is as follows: NAGVMQNPRHLVRRRGQEARLRCSPMKGHSHVYWYRQLPEEGLKFMVYLQKENIIDESGMPKERFSAEFPKEGPSILRIQQVVRGDSAAYFCASSRDRADQPQHFGDGTRLSIL.

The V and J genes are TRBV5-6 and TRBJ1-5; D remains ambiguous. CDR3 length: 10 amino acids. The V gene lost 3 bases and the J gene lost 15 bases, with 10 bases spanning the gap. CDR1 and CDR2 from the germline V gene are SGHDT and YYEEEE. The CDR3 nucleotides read TGTGCCAGCAGCTCACCGGGTCCGCATTTT. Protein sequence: CASSSPGPHF.

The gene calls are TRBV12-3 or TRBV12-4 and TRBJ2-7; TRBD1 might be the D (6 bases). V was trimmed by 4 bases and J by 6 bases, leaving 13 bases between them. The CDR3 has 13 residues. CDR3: CASSWDFRGEQYF. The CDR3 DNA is TGTGCCAGCAGTTGGGATTTCAGGGGCGAGCAGTACTTC.

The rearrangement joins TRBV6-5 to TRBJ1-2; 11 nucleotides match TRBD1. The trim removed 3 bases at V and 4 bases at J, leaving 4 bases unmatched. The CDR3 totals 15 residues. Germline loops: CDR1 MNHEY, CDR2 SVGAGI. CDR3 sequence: CASSYGDRGTYGYTF. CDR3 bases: TGTGCCAGCAGTTATGGGGACAGGGGGACCTATGGCTACACCTTC.

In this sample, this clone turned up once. The CDR3 sequence is CASSLPEGDSPLHF. The CDR3 DNA sequence: TGCGCCAGCAGCTTGCCCGAGGGAGATTCACCCCTCCACTTT. This chain uses TRBV5-1 with TRBJ1-6; no clear D. This CDR3 is 14 amino acids long. Germline values: CDR1 SGHRS, CDR2 YFSETQ. Trimming took 1 base from V and 8 from J, leaving 10 bases between them. The variable domain in full, with the rest retrieved from reference TRBV5-1 and TRBJ1-6, is KAGVTQTPRYLIKTRGQQVTLSCSPISGHRSVSWYQQTPGQGLQFLFEYFSETQRNKGNFPGRFSGRQFSNSRSEMNVSTLELGDSALYLCASSLPEGDSPLHFGNGTRLTVT.

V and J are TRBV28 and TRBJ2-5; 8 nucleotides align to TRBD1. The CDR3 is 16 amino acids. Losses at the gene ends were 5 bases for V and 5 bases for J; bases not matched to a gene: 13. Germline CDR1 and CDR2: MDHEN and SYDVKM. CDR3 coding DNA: TGTGCCAGCAGTCCCGATTACAGGGACAGGCCTGAGACCCAGTACTTC. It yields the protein CASSPDYRDRPETQYF.

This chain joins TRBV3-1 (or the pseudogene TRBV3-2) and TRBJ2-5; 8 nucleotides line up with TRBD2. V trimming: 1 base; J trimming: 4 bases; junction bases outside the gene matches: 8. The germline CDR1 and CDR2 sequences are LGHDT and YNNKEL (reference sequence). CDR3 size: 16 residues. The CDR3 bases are TGTGCCAGCAGCCAAGCATCCGGGGGGGCCGGAGAGACCCAGTACTTC. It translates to CASSQASGGAGETQYF.

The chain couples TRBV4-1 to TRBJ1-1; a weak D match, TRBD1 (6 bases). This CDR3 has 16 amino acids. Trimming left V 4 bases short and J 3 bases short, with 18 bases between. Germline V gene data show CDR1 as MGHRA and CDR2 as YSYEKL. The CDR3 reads CASSPGQGPTYTEAFF. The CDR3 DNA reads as TGCGCCAGCAGCCCAGGGCAGGGGCCCACGTACACTGAAGCTTTCTTT.